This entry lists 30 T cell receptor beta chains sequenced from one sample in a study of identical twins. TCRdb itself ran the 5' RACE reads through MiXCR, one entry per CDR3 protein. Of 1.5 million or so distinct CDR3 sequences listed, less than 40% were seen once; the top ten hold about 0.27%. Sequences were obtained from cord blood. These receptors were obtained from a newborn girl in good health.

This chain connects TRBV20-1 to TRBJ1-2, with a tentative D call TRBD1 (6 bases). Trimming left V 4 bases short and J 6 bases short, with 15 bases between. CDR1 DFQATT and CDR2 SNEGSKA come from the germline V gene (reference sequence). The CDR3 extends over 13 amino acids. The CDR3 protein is CSATAGGRDGYTF. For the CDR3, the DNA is TGCAGTGCTACAGCCGGGGGCAGAGATGGCTACACCTTC.

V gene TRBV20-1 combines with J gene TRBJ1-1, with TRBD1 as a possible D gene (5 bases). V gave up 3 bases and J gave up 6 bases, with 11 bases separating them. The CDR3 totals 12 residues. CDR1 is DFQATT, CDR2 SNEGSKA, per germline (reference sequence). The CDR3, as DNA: TGCAGTGCTAGCAGGACATCCTCTGAAGCTTTCTTT. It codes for CSASRTSSEAFF.

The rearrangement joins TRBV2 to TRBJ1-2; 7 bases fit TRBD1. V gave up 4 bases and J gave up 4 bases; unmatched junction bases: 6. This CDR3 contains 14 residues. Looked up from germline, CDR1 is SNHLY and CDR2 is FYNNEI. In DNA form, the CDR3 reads TGTGCCAGCAGTGGACAGGGAATGAGCTATGGCTACACCTTC. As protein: CASSGQGMSYGYTF.

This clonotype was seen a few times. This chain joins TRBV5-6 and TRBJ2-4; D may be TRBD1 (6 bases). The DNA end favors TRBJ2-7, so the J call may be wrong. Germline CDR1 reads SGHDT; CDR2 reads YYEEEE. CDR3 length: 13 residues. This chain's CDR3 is CASILARGDEQYF. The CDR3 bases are TGTGCCAGCATTTTAGCCAGGGGAGACGAGCAGTACTTC.

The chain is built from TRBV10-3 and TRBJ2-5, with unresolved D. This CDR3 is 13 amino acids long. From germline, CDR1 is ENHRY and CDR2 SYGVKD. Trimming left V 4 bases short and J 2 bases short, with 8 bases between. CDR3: CAISGGPQETQYF. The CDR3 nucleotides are TGTGCCATCAGTGGTGGACCTCAAGAGACCCAGTACTTC.

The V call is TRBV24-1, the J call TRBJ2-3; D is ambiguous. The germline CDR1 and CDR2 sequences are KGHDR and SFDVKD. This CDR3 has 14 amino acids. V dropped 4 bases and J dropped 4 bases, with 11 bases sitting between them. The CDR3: CATSDLRRSDTQYF. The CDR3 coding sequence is TGTGCCACCAGTGACCTTCGACGGTCAGATACGCAGTATTTT.

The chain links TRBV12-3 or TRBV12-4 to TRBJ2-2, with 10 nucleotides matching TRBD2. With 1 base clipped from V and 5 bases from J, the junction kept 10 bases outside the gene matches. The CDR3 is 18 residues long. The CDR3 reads CASSLVTGLAMNTGELFF. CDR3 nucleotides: TGTGCCAGCAGTTTAGTGACGGGACTAGCGATGAATACCGGGGAGCTGTTTTTT.

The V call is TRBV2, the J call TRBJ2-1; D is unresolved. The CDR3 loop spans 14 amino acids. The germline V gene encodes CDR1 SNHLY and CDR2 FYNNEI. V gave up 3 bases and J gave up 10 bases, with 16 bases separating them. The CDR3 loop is CASSEFPGSYEQFF. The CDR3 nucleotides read TGTGCCAGCAGTGAGTTCCCAGGCTCCTACGAGCAGTTCTTC.

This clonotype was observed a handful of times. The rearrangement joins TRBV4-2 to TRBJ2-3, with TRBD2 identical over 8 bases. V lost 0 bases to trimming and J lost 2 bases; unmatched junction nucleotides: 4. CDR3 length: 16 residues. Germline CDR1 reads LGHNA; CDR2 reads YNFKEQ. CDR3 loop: CASSQEVAGFTDTQYF. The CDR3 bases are TGTGCCAGCAGCCAAGAGGTAGCGGGGTTCACAGATACGCAGTATTTT.

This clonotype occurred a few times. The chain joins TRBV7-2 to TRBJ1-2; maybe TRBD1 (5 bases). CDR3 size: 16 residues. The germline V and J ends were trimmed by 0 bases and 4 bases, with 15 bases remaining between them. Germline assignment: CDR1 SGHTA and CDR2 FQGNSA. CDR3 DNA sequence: TGTGCCAGCAGCTTAGCGGCCACGGGGCTAGGCTATGGCTACACCTTC. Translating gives CASSLAATGLGYGYTF. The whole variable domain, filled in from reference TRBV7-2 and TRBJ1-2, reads GAGVSQSPSNKVTEKGKDVELRCDPISGHTALYWYRQSLGQGLEFLIYFQGNSAPDKSGLPSDRFSAERTGGSVSTLTIQRTQQEDSAVYLCASSLAATGLGYGYTFGSGTRLTVV.

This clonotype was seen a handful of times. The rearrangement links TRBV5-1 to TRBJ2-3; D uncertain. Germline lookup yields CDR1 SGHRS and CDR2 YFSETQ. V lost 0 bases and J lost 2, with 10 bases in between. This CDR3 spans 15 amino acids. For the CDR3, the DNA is TGCGCCAGCAGCTTGGCGGCTAAACCCACAGATACGCAGTATTTT. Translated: CASSLAAKPTDTQYF. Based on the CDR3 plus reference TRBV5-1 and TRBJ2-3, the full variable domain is KAGVTQTPRYLIKTRGQQVTLSCSPISGHRSVSWYQQTPGQGLQFLFEYFSETQRNKGNFPGRFSGRQFSNSRSEMNVSTLELGDSALYLCASSLAAKPTDTQYFGPGTRLTVL.

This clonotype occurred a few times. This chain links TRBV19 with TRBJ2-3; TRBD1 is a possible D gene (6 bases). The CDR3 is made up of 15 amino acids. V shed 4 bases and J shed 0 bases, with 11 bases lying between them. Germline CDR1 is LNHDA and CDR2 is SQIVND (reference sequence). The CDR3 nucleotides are TGTGCCAGTAGTACCCCGACAGGAAGCACAGATACGCAGTATTTT. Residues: CASSTPTGSTDTQYF.

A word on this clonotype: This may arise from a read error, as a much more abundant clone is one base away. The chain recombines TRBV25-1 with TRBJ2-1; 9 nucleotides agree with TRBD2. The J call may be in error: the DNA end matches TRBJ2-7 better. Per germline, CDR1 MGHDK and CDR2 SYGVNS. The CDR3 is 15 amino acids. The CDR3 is CASSGLAVSYNEQYF. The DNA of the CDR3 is TGTGCCAGCAGTGGACTAGCGGTCTCCTACAATGAGCAGTACTTC.

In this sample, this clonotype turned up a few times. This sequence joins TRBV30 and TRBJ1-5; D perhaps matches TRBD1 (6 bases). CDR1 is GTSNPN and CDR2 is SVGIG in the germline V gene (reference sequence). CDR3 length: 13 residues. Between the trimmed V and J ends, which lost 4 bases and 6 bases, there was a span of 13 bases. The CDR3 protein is CAWNQGLGQPQHF. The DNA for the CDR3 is TGTGCCTGGAATCAGGGGTTGGGTCAGCCCCAGCATTTT.

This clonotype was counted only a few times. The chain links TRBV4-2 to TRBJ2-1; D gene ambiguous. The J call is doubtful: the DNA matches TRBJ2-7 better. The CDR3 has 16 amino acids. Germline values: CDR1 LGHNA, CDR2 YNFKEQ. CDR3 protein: CASSQDLTDSYNEQYF. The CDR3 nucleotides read TGTGCCAGCAGCCAAGACCTAACAGACTCCTACAATGAGCAGTACTTC.

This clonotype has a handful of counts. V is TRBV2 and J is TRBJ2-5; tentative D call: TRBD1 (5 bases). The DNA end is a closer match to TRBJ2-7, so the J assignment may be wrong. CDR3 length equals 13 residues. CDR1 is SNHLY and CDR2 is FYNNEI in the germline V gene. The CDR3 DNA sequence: TGTGCCAGCATTGGGGCGCAGTGGTCCGAGCAGTACTTC. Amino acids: CASIGAQWSEQYF.

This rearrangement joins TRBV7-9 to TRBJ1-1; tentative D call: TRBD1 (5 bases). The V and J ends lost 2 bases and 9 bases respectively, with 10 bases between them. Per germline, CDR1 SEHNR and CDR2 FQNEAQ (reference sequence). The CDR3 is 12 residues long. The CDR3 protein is CASSLKGTQAFF. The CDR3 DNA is TGTGCCAGCAGCTTAAAGGGGACTCAAGCTTTCTTT.

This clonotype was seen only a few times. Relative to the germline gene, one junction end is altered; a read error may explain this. The CDR3 here is CASSYSLGRAKNIRYF. The CDR3 nucleotides are TGTGCCAGCAGTTACTCGTTGGGTAGGGCCAAAAACATTCGGTACTTC. The genes are TRBV6-2 or TRBV6-3 and TRBJ2-4; no firm D call. The length of the CDR3 is 16 residues. Germline V lookup: CDR1 MNHEY, CDR2 SVGEGT.

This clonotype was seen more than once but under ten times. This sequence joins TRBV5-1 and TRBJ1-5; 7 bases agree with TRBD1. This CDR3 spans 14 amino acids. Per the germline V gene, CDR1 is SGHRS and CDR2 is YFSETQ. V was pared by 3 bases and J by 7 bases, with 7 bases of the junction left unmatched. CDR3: CASSSGQAGQPQHF. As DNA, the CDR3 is TGCGCCAGCAGCTCCGGACAGGCGGGGCAGCCCCAGCATTTT.

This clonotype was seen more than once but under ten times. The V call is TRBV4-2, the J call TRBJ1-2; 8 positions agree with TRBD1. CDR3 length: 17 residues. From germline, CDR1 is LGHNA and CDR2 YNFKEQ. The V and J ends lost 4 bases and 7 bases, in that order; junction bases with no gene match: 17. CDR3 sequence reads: CASSLEAGDRPLSGYTF. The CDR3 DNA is TGTGCCAGCAGCCTCGAGGCGGGGGACAGGCCTCTTTCTGGCTACACCTTC.

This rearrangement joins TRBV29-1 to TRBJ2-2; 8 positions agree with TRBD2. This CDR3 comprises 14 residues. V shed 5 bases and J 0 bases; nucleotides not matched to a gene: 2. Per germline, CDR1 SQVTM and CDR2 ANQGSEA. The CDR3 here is CSVTGLANTGELFF. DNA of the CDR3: TGCAGCGTTACGGGACTAGCGAACACCGGGGAGCTGTTTTTT.

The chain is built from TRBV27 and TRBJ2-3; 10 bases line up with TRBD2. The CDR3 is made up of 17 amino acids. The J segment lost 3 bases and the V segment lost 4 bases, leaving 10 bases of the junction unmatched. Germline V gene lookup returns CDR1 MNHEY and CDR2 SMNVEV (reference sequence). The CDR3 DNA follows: TGTGCCAGCAGTTCCTTCTCTAGCGGGAGTGTAACAGATACGCAGTATTTT. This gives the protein CASSSFSSGSVTDTQYF.

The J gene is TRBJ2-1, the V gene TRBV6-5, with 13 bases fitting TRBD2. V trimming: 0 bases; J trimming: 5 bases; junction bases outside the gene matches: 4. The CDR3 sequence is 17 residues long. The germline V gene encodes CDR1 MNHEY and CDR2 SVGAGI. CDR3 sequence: CASSYSSGLAGDNEQFF. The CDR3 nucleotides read TGTGCCAGCAGTTACTCGAGCGGACTAGCGGGAGACAATGAGCAGTTCTTC.

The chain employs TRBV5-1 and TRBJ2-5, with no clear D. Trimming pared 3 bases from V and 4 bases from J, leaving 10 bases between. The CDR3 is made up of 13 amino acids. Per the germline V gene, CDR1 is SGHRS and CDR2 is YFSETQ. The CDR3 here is CASSWLIGETQYF. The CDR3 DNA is TGCGCCAGCAGCTGGTTGATCGGAGAGACCCAGTACTTC.

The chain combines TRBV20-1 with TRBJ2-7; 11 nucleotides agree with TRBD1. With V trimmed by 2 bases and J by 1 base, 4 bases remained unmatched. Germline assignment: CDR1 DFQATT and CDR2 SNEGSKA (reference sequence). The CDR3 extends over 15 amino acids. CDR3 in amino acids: CSARKDRGPSYEQYF. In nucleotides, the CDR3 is TGCAGTGCTAGAAAGGACAGGGGGCCATCCTACGAGCAGTACTTC.

CDR3 sequence (DNA): TGTGCCAGCAGCTTAGATCGTAGGACGGATGGCTACACCTTC. Its protein product is CASSLDRRTDGYTF. The genes are TRBV11-2 and TRBJ1-2; D remains ambiguous. V gave up 0 bases and J gave up 6 bases, with 11 bases separating them. The germline gives CDR1 SGHAT, CDR2 FQNNGV. The CDR3 length is 14 residues.

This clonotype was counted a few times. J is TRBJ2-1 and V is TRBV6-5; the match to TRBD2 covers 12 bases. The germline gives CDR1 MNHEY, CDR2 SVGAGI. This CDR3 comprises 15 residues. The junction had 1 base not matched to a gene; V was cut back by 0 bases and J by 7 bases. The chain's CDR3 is CASSYSGTSGNEQFF. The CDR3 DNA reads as TGTGCCAGCAGTTACTCGGGGACTAGCGGGAATGAGCAGTTCTTC.

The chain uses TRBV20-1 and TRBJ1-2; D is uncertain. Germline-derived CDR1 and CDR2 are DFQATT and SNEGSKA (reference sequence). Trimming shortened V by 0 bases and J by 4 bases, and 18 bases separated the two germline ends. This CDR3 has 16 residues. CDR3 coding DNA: TGCAGTGCTAGAGATCAGGCGGTGAAGGGCGGCTATGGCTACACCTTC. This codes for CSARDQAVKGGYGYTF.

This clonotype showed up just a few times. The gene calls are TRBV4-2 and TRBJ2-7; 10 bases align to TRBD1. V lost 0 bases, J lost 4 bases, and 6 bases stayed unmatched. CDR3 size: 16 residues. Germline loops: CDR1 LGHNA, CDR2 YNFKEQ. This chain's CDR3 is CASSQDVGQGRYEQYF. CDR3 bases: TGTGCCAGCAGCCAAGATGTGGGACAGGGGCGTTACGAGCAGTACTTC.

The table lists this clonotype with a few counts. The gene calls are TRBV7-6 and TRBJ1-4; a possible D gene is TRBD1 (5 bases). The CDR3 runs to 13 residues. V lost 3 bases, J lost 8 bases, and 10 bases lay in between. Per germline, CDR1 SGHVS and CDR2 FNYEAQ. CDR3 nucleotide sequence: TGTGCCAGCAGCTTGGCAGGGAAAGAAAAACTGTTTTTT. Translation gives CASSLAGKEKLFF. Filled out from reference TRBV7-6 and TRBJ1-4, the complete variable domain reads GAGVSQSPRYKVTKRGQDVALRCDPISGHVSLYWYRQALGQGPEFLTYFNYEAQQDKSGLPNDRFSAERPEGSISTLTIQRTEQRDSAMYRCASSLAGKEKLFFGSGTQLSVL.